This T cell receptor (beta chain) originates from a study of blood T cell repertoires in COVID-19. Study-level information: There were acute and convalescent COVID-19 samples, and they came from the United States, Italy and Spain. PBMCs, B-cell-depleted T cells, or T cells were the source of the cDNA or gDNA that made up the material.

The V end was cut by 2 bases, the J end by 6 bases, with 11 bases between. The CDR3 is 14 amino acids. CDR1 and CDR2 (germline): SGDLS, YYNGEE. Source study methods: Quantification of nucleated cells was approximated via reference gene primer amplification. TCRdb's copy holds only in-frame clones and misses some; the assay was immunoSEQ multiplex PCR. V and J calls and clone size are those listed in that table; D and trimming were worked out from the DNA. This table holds around 250,000 clones, about four fifths found once. The chain recombines TRBV9 with TRBJ1-4, with D possibly matching TRBD1 (5 bases). Sequenced: peripheral blood. The receptor's source is an elderly man with acute or convalescent COVID-19. CDR3 in DNA: TGTGCCAGCAGCGTGACCCTAGGGGATGAAAAACTGTTTTTT. It encodes CASSVTLGDEKLFF.